The rows below give T cell receptor beta chains drawn from one sample of a study of regulatory T cells in long-lasting Graves disease. TCRdb re-called the multiplex PCR reads with MiXCR, one entry per CDR3 protein. The sample carries around 400,000 distinct CDR3 sequences, around 20% recorded once. This sample comprised peripheral blood mononuclear cells (PBMCs), obtained when the disease was refractory, from a patient treated with antithyroid drugs. These receptors all come from a female donor with Graves disease. Both conserved end residues are part of each CDR3. The D gene is left open where the match is weak. Clone size is shown for a subset of rows, as once, few, many or a class of expanded clone.

D: -
J: TRBJ2-4
size: few
V: TRBV6-2/TRBV6-3
CDR3: CATSTGLRDIQYF
DNA: TGTGCCACCTCAACGGGCCTGCGTGACATTCAGTACTTC

D: -
J: TRBJ2-7
size: many
V: TRBV27
CDR3: CASSLSGTGGEQYF
DNA: TGTGCCAGCAGTTTAAGTGGGACCGGAGGGGAGCAGTACTTC

D: -
J: TRBJ2-2
size: many
V: TRBV2
CDR3: CASKAGELFF
DNA: TGTGCCAGCAAGGCCGGGGAGCTGTTTTTT

D: TRBD1
J: TRBJ1-2
size: many
V: TRBV12-3/TRBV12-4
CDR3: CASSTIYRGANYGYTF
DNA: TGTGCCAGCAGTACAATTTACAGGGGAGCTAACTATGGCTACACCTTC

D: TRBD2
J: TRBJ2-3
size: many
V: TRBV2
CDR3: CASGEGTSTDTQYF
DNA: TGTGCCAGCGGGGAGGGGACTAGCACAGATACGCAGTATTTT

D: -
J: TRBJ1-2
size: many
V: TRBV30
CDR3: CAWSARVGYGYTF
DNA: TGTGCCTGGAGTGCACGGGTCGGCTATGGCTACACCTTC

D: -
J: TRBJ2-5
size: many
V: TRBV28
CDR3: CASSVQGPWETQYF
DNA: TGTGCCAGCAGTGTACAGGGTCCGTGGGAGACCCAGTACTTC

D: -
J: TRBJ2-4
size: many
V: TRBV2
CDR3: CASSEDGMTIKNIQYF
DNA: TGTGCCAGCAGTGAAGACGGCATGACCATCAAAAACATTCAGTACTTC

D: TRBD1
J: TRBJ1-6
size: many
V: TRBV2
CDR3: CASTIQGDSPLHF
DNA: TGTGCCAGCACGATCCAGGGGGATTCACCCCTCCACTTT

D: -
J: TRBJ2-7
size: many
V: TRBV7-9
CDR3: CASSFGGSGYEQYF
DNA: TGTGCCAGCAGCTTTGGGGGTAGCGGATACGAGCAGTACTTC

D: TRBD1
J: TRBJ2-7
size: many
V: TRBV11-1
CDR3: CASSLRGTAEQYF
DNA: TGTGCCAGCAGCTTAAGGGGGACAGCCGAGCAGTACTTC

D: TRBD1
J: TRBJ2-3
size: -
V: TRBV30
CDR3: CAWSVQGTDTQYF
DNA: TGTGCCTGGAGTGTACAGGGGACAGATACGCAGTATTTT

D: -
J: TRBJ2-5
size: many
V: TRBV2
CDR3: CASSVAVQETQYF
DNA: TGTGCCAGCAGCGTAGCGGTACAAGAGACCCAGTACTTC

D: -
J: TRBJ2-7
size: many
V: TRBV3-1
CDR3: CASSQGQAGYEQYF
DNA: TGTGCCAGCAGCCAAGGACAGGCCGGCTACGAGCAGTACTTC

D: TRBD1
J: TRBJ1-5
size: few
V: TRBV20-1
CDR3: CSANRFDRDHQPQHF
DNA: TGCAGTGCTAACCGCTTTGACAGGGATCATCAGCCCCAGCATTTT

D: TRBD1
J: TRBJ1-1
size: many
V: TRBV7-3
CDR3: CASSLQGGSTEAFF
DNA: TGTGCCAGCAGCTTACAGGGGGGTAGTACTGAAGCTTTCTTT

D: -
J: TRBJ1-1
size: -
V: TRBV19
CDR3: CASKDRTFTEAFF
DNA: TGTGCCAGTAAGGATAGGACTTTCACTGAAGCTTTCTTT

D: -
J: TRBJ1-1
size: few
V: TRBV6-1
CDR3: CASQEVERMNTEAFF
DNA: TGTGCCAGCCAAGAGGTGGAGAGAATGAACACTGAAGCTTTCTTT

D: TRBD1
J: TRBJ2-7
size: -
V: TRBV5-1
CDR3: CASKPGQGAHEQYF
DNA: TGCGCCAGTAAGCCGGGACAGGGGGCCCACGAGCAGTACTTC

D: -
J: TRBJ2-5
size: few
V: TRBV7-3
CDR3: CASSLFGGGSQETQYF
DNA: TGTGCCAGCAGCTTATTCGGAGGGGGGAGTCAAGAGACCCAGTACTTC

D: TRBD2
J: TRBJ2-1
size: once
V: TRBV7-9
CDR3: CASSLAGLAGGPGNEQFF
DNA: TGTGCCAGCAGCTTAGCGGGGCTAGCGGGAGGGCCGGGCAATGAGCAGTTCTTC

D: -
J: TRBJ1-1
size: few
V: TRBV10-2
CDR3: CASSEYGTTEAFF
DNA: TGCGCCAGCAGTGAATACGGGACCACTGAAGCTTTCTTT

D: -
J: TRBJ2-7
size: many
V: TRBV27
CDR3: CASRPQVTYEQYF
DNA: TGTGCCAGCAGACCTCAAGTGACCTACGAGCAGTACTTC

D: -
J: TRBJ2-7
size: -
V: TRBV6-2/TRBV6-3
CDR3: CASSYSLLGEIYEQYF
DNA: TGTGCCAGCAGTTATAGTCTTTTGGGGGAAATCTACGAGCAGTACTTC

D: TRBD2
J: TRBJ2-2
size: many
V: TRBV5-6
CDR3: CASSRWTSGRVVSGELFF
DNA: TGTGCCAGCAGCCGATGGACTAGCGGGAGAGTAGTATCCGGGGAGCTGTTTTTT

D: TRBD1
J: TRBJ1-5
size: few
V: TRBV19
CDR3: CASNILTQGQPQHF
DNA: TGTGCCAGTAATATCCTGACACAGGGGCAGCCCCAGCATTTT

D: -
J: TRBJ2-7
size: many
V: TRBV6-2/TRBV6-3
CDR3: CASSSGPNSYEQYF
DNA: TGTGCCAGCAGTTCCGGTCCAAACTCCTACGAGCAGTACTTC

D: -
J: TRBJ2-7
size: many
V: TRBV6-1
CDR3: CATTVDVEQYF
DNA: TGTGCCACCACGGTGGATGTCGAGCAGTACTTC

D: TRBD2
J: TRBJ2-7
size: many
V: TRBV15
CDR3: CATGDGGGYEQYF
DNA: TGTGCCACCGGTGACGGGGGGGGTTACGAGCAGTACTTC

D: -
J: TRBJ2-3
size: -
V: TRBV11-2
CDR3: CASSPSVDTQYF
DNA: TGTGCCAGCAGTCCGTCGGTGGATACGCAGTATTTT

D: -
J: TRBJ1-1
size: many
V: TRBV19
CDR3: CASSIGRGHIMNTEAFF
DNA: TGTGCCAGTAGTATTGGCAGGGGCCACATTATGAACACTGAAGCTTTCTTT

D: -
J: TRBJ2-3
size: -
V: TRBV7-8
CDR3: CASSWDLRSTDTQYF
DNA: TGTGCCAGCAGCTGGGACTTGCGTAGCACAGATACGCAGTATTTT

D: TRBD2
J: TRBJ2-7
size: few
V: TRBV7-9
CDR3: CASSLVREGMYEQYF
DNA: TGTGCCAGCAGCTTAGTGCGGGAGGGCATGTACGAGCAGTACTTC

D: TRBD1
J: TRBJ1-1
size: many
V: TRBV5-1
CDR3: CASSSKEGEGARLSTEAFF
DNA: TGCGCCAGCAGCTCAAAAGAGGGGGAGGGGGCTCGACTGAGCACTGAAGCTTTCTTT

D: TRBD2
J: TRBJ2-1
size: -
V: TRBV12-3/TRBV12-4
CDR3: CASSRRLASNEQFF
DNA: TGTGCCAGCAGCCGGAGACTAGCCTCTAATGAGCAGTTCTTC

D: -
J: TRBJ2-7
size: few
V: TRBV30
CDR3: CAWSVQGLGYEQYF
DNA: TGTGCCTGGAGTGTACAGGGTCTGGGATACGAGCAGTACTTC

D: -
J: TRBJ2-5
size: many
V: TRBV28
CDR3: CASTPLVGFIETQYF
DNA: TGTGCCAGCACCCCACTGGTGGGGTTTATCGAGACCCAGTACTTC